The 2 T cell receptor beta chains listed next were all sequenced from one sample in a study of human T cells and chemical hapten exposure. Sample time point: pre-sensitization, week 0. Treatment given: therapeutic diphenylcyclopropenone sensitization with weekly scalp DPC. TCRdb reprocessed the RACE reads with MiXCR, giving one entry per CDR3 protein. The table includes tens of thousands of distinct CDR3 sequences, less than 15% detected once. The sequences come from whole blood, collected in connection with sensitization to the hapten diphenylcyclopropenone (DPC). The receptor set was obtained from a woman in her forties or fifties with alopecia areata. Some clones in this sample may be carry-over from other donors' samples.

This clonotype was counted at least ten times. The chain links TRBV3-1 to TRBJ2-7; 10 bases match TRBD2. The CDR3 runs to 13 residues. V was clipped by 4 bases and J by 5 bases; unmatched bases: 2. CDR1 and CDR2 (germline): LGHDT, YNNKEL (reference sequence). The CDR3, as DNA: TGTGCCAGCAGCCCTAGCGGGAGAAACGAGCAGTACTTC. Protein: CASSPSGRNEQYF.

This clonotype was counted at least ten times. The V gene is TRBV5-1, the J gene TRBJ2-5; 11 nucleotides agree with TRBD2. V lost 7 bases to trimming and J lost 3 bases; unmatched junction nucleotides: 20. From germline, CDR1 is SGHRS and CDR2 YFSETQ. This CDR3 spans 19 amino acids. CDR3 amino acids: CASSAAFPTTSGTKETQYF. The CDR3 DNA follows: TGCGCCAGCTCAGCAGCGTTCCCCACGACTAGCGGGACGAAAGAGACCCAGTACTTC.